This T cell receptor beta chain was sequenced for a study of CD8+ T cells in alopecia areata. The study's findings and limits: Alopecia totalis/universalis scalp especially showed more expanded CD8+ clones than normal scalp. Normal skin's resident alphabeta T cells are also sequenced in scalp samples.

Turning to this clone: The antigen is unknown.

Extracted RNA was reverse transcribed into cDNA, the sequencing template. Assay used: immunoSEQ multiplex PCR; TCRdb lists only in-frame clones, some missing. Among about 100,000 clones listed, approximately 59% were seen once. Sorting of PBMCs yielded the CD4+ and CD8+ T cells. The germline gives CDR1 MDHEN, CDR2 SYDVKM. Deletions cut 6 bases from V and 3 bases from J, with 9 bases between. The CDR3 consists of 13 residues. The source material was CD8+ T cells sorted from blood. The source is a human donor in good health. This rearrangement joins TRBV28 to TRBJ1-5; D gene unclear. CDR3 bases: TGTGCCAGCAGCCTCGTGGCCAATCAGCCCCAGCATTTT. The encoded protein is CASSLVANQPQHF.